A single sample gave rise to the 4 T cell receptor beta chains below, sequenced in a study of T cell responses to AZD1222 COVID-19 vaccine. Libraries were prepared by immunoSEQ multiplex PCR; TCRdb keeps only in-frame clonotypes and omits some of them. Among roughly 100,000 clones listed, roughly 87% were seen once. Specimen: peripheral blood, collected 28 days after the second AZD1222 dose. These receptors were obtained from an adult who received the AZD1222 COVID-19 vaccine.

With respect to this clone: This specimen includes other DNA sequences encoding the same CDR3. The gene calls are TRBV18 and TRBJ1-5; D is uncertain. V shed 0 bases and J shed 4 bases, with 7 bases lying between them. Germline V lookup: CDR1 KGHSH, CDR2 LQKENI. This CDR3 spans 14 amino acids. The CDR3 sequence is CASSPPGSNQPQHF. CDR3 bases: TGTGCCAGCTCACCACCAGGGTCAAATCAGCCCCAGCATTTT.

This chain connects TRBV27 to TRBJ2-7; D not resolved. The V end was cut by 0 bases, the J end by 3 bases, with 12 bases between. This CDR3 comprises 15 residues. The germline V gene encodes CDR1 MNHEY and CDR2 SMNVEV (reference sequence). The CDR3 nucleotides read TGTGCCAGCAGTTTATCGACCACACCGAGCTACGAGCAGTACTTC. It yields the protein CASSLSTTPSYEQYF.

The chain uses TRBV4-2 and TRBJ2-2, with TRBD1 matching over 10 bases. The CDR3 is 14 residues long. Unmatched junction bases numbered 5, after V lost 6 bases and J lost 7 bases. Germline-derived CDR1 and CDR2 are LGHNA and YNFKEQ. The CDR3 spells CASRRQGANGELFF. The CDR3, as DNA: TGTGCCAGCAGGAGACAGGGGGCGAACGGGGAGCTGTTTTTT.

V and J are TRBV5-1 and TRBJ2-1; 13 nucleotides match TRBD2. The CDR3 loop spans 16 amino acids. In germline, CDR1 is SGHRS, CDR2 YFSETQ. With V trimmed by 4 bases and J by 8 bases, 9 bases remained unmatched. The CDR3 DNA follows: TGCGCCAGCAGCCCCCCTGGACTAGCGGGAGTATATGAGCAGTTCTTC. Amino acid sequence: CASSPPGLAGVYEQFF.